This T cell receptor beta chain was sequenced for a study of control samples from healthy donors and cancer patients. The CDR3 runs to 13 residues. Germline CDR1 is MNHEY and CDR2 is SMNVEV (reference sequence). Trimming pared 4 bases from V and 8 bases from J, leaving 12 bases between. Method: immunoSEQ multiplex PCR; TCRdb's copy keeps in-frame clones and lacks some. The sample carries 50,000 or so clones, roughly 92% recorded once. The chain recombines TRBV27 with TRBJ2-1; TRBD1 is a possible D gene (5 bases). The sequence came from a woman in her forties or fifties with head and neck cancer. Sequenced sample: PBMCs. CDR3 nucleotide sequence: TGTGCCAGCAGTTACCAGGGTCTGGATGAGCAGTTCTTC. Amino acid sequence: CASSYQGLDEQFF.